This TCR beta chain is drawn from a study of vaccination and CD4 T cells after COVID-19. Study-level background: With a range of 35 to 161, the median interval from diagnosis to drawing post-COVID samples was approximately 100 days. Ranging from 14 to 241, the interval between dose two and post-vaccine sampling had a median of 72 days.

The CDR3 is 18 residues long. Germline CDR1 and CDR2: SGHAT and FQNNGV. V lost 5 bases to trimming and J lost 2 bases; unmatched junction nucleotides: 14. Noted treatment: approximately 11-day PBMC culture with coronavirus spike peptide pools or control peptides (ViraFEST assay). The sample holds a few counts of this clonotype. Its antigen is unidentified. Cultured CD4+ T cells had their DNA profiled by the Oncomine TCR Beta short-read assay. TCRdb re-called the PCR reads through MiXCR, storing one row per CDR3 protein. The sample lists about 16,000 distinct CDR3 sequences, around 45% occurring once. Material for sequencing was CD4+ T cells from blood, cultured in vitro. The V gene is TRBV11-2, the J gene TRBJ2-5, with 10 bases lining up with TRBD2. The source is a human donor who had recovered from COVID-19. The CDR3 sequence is CASSPRGAGGPVQETQYF. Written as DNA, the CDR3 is TGTGCCAGCAGCCCCCGGGGAGCGGGGGGGCCTGTTCAAGAGACCCAGTACTTC. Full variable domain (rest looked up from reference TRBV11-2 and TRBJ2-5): EAGVAQSPRYKIIEKRQSVAFWCNPISGHATLYWYQQILGQGPKLLIQFQNNGVVDDSQLPKDRFSAERLKGVDSTLKIQPAKLEDSAVYLCASSPRGAGGPVQETQYFGPGTRLLVL.